A single sample is the source of the 9 T cell receptor beta chains below, sequenced in a study of cytotoxic CD8 clonotypes in ibrutinib-treated CLL. Sequencing used immunoSEQ multiplex PCR; TCRdb keeps in-frame clones, though not all of them. The repertoire has about 140,000 clones, around 77% of them found once; the top ten carry approximately 27%. Sequencing used PBMCs, obtained after 12 months of ibrutinib treatment. These receptors were collected from a human donor with chronic lymphocytic leukemia.

The rearrangement uses TRBV28 and TRBJ2-1; 7 positions match TRBD2. Germline CDR1 is MDHEN and CDR2 is SYDVKM. With 8 bases clipped from V and 0 bases from J, the junction kept 4 bases outside the gene matches. This CDR3 spans 14 amino acids. The CDR3 region has the DNA TGTGCCAGCGGTCGCGGGGGCTCCTACAATGAGCAGTTCTTC. Translated, it gives CASGRGGSYNEQFF.

The chain links TRBV4-3 to TRBJ2-7; 10 nucleotides align to TRBD2. V shed 3 bases, J shed 1 base, and the junction held 24 bases outside the gene matches. Germline assignment: CDR1 LGHNA and CDR2 YSLEER. The CDR3 length is 22 residues. CDR3 sequence (DNA): TGCGCCAGCAGCCAGCGTGAATCCATTTGGGACGGGGGGACTAGCGCTTCCTACGAGCAGTACTTC. Translated, it gives CASSQRESIWDGGTSASYEQYF.

The V and J genes are TRBV7-2 and TRBJ2-6; weak D call: TRBD2 (5 bases). The CDR3 extends over 15 amino acids. Looked up from germline, CDR1 is SGHTA and CDR2 is FQGNSA. The V and J ends lost 2 bases and 4 bases respectively, with 9 bases between them. DNA for the CDR3: TGTGCCAGCAGCTTAAGCGGTACAGGGGCCAACGTCCTGACTTTC. Protein product: CASSLSGTGANVLTF.

The gene calls are TRBV10-3 and TRBJ1-2; D is unclear. The CDR3 runs 13 residues. Germline V CDR1 and CDR2: ENHRY, SYGVKD. V gave up 4 bases and J gave up 4 bases, with 10 bases separating them. CDR3 DNA: TGTGCCATCAGTGCTGACGGACCCTATGGCTACACCTTC. It yields the protein CAISADGPYGYTF.

This chain joins TRBV29-1 and TRBJ1-4, with a possible D match to TRBD1 (5 bases). The germline V gene encodes CDR1 SQVTM and CDR2 ANQGSEA. The CDR3 is 11 residues long. Trimming took off 6 bases at V and 8 bases at J, with 10 bases between the two ends. The DNA for the CDR3 is TGCAGCGTGGGTACAGGAGAAAAACTGTTTTTT. This encodes CSVGTGEKLFF.

The chain links TRBV7-2 to TRBJ2-5; tentative D call: TRBD2 (6 bases). This CDR3 contains 16 residues. From germline, CDR1 is SGHTA and CDR2 FQGNSA. The V end was cut by 0 bases, the J end by 5 bases, with 16 bases between. In DNA form, the CDR3 reads TGTGCCAGCAGCTTAGCGAGCGGAGGGCCCCGGGAGACCCAGTACTTC. This codes for CASSLASGGPRETQYF.

The genes are TRBV7-2 and TRBJ2-7; TRBD1 agrees at 7 bases. Germline V gene lookup returns CDR1 SGHTA and CDR2 FQGNSA. The CDR3 is 13 residues long. V dropped 3 bases and J dropped 4; count of bases not matched to a gene: 3. The CDR3 DNA is TGTGCCAGCAGCTTGGACAGGACTTACGAGCAGTACTTC. This sequence encodes CASSLDRTYEQYF.

The chain employs TRBV7-6 and TRBJ2-5, with TRBD2 matching over 9 bases. Trimming cost V 7 bases and J 5 bases; bases outside gene matches: 14. Germline V gives CDR1 SGHVS, CDR2 FNYEAQ. The CDR3 length is 16 residues. The CDR3 DNA reads as TGTGCCAGCAAAGAAAGGGGACTAGCATCATCGGAGACCCAGTACTTC. Amino acid sequence: CASKERGLASSETQYF.

The genes are TRBV6-1 and TRBJ2-7; tentatively, D is TRBD1 or TRBD2 (6 bases each). Trimming took 1 base from V and 5 from J, leaving 15 bases between them. Germline CDR1 is MNHNS and CDR2 is SASEGT. This CDR3 region has 15 residues. CDR3: CASSEEGGSNDEQYF. The CDR3 region has the DNA TGTGCCAGCAGTGAAGAGGGGGGATCGAACGACGAGCAGTACTTC.